These 22 T cell receptor beta chains share one sample of origin, sequenced in a study of blood T cell repertoires in COVID-19. TCRdb's copy holds only in-frame clones and misses some; the assay was immunoSEQ multiplex PCR. The sample carries about 76,000 clones, approximately 83% recorded once. The material sequenced was peripheral blood. The source is a human donor in a cohort sampled during active COVID-19.

V is TRBV6-5 and J is TRBJ2-4, with 8 bases lining up with TRBD1. V trimming: 7 bases; J trimming: 2 bases; junction bases outside the gene matches: 7. The germline gives CDR1 MNHEY, CDR2 SVGAGI. This CDR3 spans 15 amino acids. The CDR3 spells CASTPGGRSKNIQYF. The CDR3 DNA follows: TGTGCCAGCACGCCAGGGGGCCGGTCCAAAAACATTCAGTACTTC.

The chain is built from TRBV6-6 and TRBJ2-7, with 8 bases that match TRBD1. CDR1 is MNHNY, CDR2 SVGAGI, per germline (reference sequence). The V gene end was trimmed by 2 bases and the J gene end by 3 bases; junction bases not matched to a gene: 6. The CDR3 covers 15 residues. CDR3 nucleotides: TGTGCCAGCAGTTACCGGACAGGGATGGGCTACGAGCAGTACTTC. Its translation: CASSYRTGMGYEQYF.

V usage is TRBV15 and J usage is TRBJ1-2; 7 nucleotides match TRBD1. The CDR3 contains 14 residues. With 1 base clipped from V and 5 bases from J, the junction kept 4 bases outside the gene matches. Per the germline V gene, CDR1 is LNHNV and CDR2 is YYDKDF (reference sequence). The CDR3 is CATSRATTGYGYTF. CDR3 coding DNA: TGTGCCACCAGCAGAGCTACGACAGGGTATGGCTACACCTTC.

This clone was seen a single time. V usage is TRBV7-2 and J usage is TRBJ1-1, with 8 bases identical to TRBD1. With V trimmed by 5 bases and J by 7 bases, 15 bases remained unmatched. Germline assignment: CDR1 SGHTA and CDR2 FQGNSA. CDR3 length: 16 residues. The CDR3 loop reads CASSPGAARGLGEAFF. The CDR3 DNA follows: TGTGCCAGCAGCCCGGGGGCCGCCAGGGGGCTCGGTGAAGCTTTCTTT.

The chain uses TRBV5-6 and TRBJ2-3; 10 bases are shared with TRBD1. The CDR3 sequence is 14 residues long. The germline CDR1 and CDR2 sequences are SGHDT and YYEEEE. The ends lost 3 bases at V and 4 bases at J; junction bases unmatched: 2. The CDR3 DNA follows: TGTGCCAGCAGCTCCGGGACAGGGGCAGATACGCAGTATTTT. Its translation: CASSSGTGADTQYF.

A single count supports this clone. This rearrangement joins TRBV10-3 to TRBJ1-1, with 8 bases matching TRBD1. The CDR3 is 14 amino acids. The V segment lost 6 bases and the J segment 4 bases; nucleotides outside the gene matches: 7. Per germline, CDR1 ENHRY and CDR2 SYGVKD. The CDR3 sequence: CAIRPGGESTEAFF. The CDR3 DNA reads as TGTGCCATCAGGCCAGGGGGCGAGAGCACTGAAGCTTTCTTT.

A word on this clone: The same CDR3 arises from other DNA sequences in this sample as well. The J gene is TRBJ2-3, the V gene TRBV11-2; 11 bases agree with TRBD2. The CDR3 contains 16 residues. Germline CDR1 SGHAT, CDR2 FQNNGV. With V trimmed by 5 bases and J by 0 bases, 4 bases remained unmatched. The CDR3 loop is CASSPRLAGSTDTQYF. As DNA, the CDR3 is TGTGCCAGCAGCCCGCGACTAGCGGGGAGCACAGATACGCAGTATTTT. Based on the CDR3 plus reference TRBV11-2 and TRBJ2-3, the full variable domain is EAGVAQSPRYKIIEKRQSVAFWCNPISGHATLYWYQQILGQGPKLLIQFQNNGVVDDSQLPKDRFSAERLKGVDSTLKIQPAKLEDSAVYLCASSPRLAGSTDTQYFGPGTRLTVL.

The rearrangement links TRBV9 to TRBJ2-5; no reliable D call. Germline V CDR1 and CDR2: SGDLS, YYNGEE. The V and J ends lost 3 bases and 0 bases respectively, with 9 bases between them. The CDR3 totals 14 residues. DNA of the CDR3: TGTGCCAGCAGCGCGAGCGACCACCAAGAGACCCAGTACTTC. It yields the protein CASSASDHQETQYF.

V is TRBV24-1 and J is TRBJ2-5; D possibly corresponds to TRBD2 (5 bases). CDR3 length equals 13 residues. V shed 4 bases and J shed 4 bases, with 9 bases lying between them. Germline CDR1 reads KGHDR; CDR2 reads SFDVKD. In nucleotides, the CDR3 is TGTGCCACCAGTGACGGGAACAGAGAGACCCAGTACTTC. Residues: CATSDGNRETQYF.

The rearrangement uses TRBV7-8 and TRBJ1-1; tentative D call: TRBD1 (6 bases). The CDR3 loop spans 14 amino acids. Germline V gene data show CDR1 as SGHVS and CDR2 as FQNEAQ. V was pared by 5 bases and J by 0 bases, with 10 bases between. CDR3 bases: TGTGCCAGCAGCCGAGGACAGATGAACACTGAAGCTTTCTTT. Translation: CASSRGQMNTEAFF.

For the CDR3, the DNA is TGTGCCAGCAGTGACAGGCACTGGAACACTGAAGCTTTCTTT. Amino acids: CASSDRHWNTEAFF. The genes are TRBV2 and TRBJ1-1; D uncertain. Germline-derived CDR1 and CDR2 are SNHLY and FYNNEI. The CDR3 runs 14 residues. Between the trimmed V and J ends, which lost 3 bases and 1 base, there was a span of 9 bases.

The chain links TRBV14 to TRBJ1-3; 8 nucleotides align to TRBD1. Germline loops: CDR1 SGHDN, CDR2 FVKESK. With 2 bases clipped from V and 8 bases from J, the junction kept 5 bases outside the gene matches. The CDR3 runs 14 residues. The CDR3 bases are TGTGCCAGCAGCCAACCCGGACAGGGAGACACCATATATTTT. It encodes CASSQPGQGDTIYF.

The chain joins TRBV11-2 to TRBJ2-7; 10 bases fit TRBD1. Germline CDR1 and CDR2: SGHAT and FQNNGV. This CDR3 has 15 residues. With 5 bases clipped from V and 3 bases from J, the junction kept 7 bases outside the gene matches. CDR3 DNA: TGTGCCAGCAGCCGCACGGGACAGGGGTACTACGAGCAGTACTTC. This codes for CASSRTGQGYYEQYF. Together with reference TRBV11-2 and TRBJ2-7, the CDR3 gives the full variable domain: EAGVAQSPRYKIIEKRQSVAFWCNPISGHATLYWYQQILGQGPKLLIQFQNNGVVDDSQLPKDRFSAERLKGVDSTLKIQPAKLEDSAVYLCASSRTGQGYYEQYFGPGTRLTVT.

The chain couples TRBV5-4 to TRBJ2-2; the D gene is possibly TRBD1 (6 bases). From germline, CDR1 is SGHNT and CDR2 YYREEE (reference sequence). Trimming removed 2 bases from V and 7 bases from J, with 12 bases in between. The CDR3 runs 14 residues. CDR3 in amino acids: CASSFAGAGGELFF. The CDR3 region has the DNA TGTGCCAGCAGCTTTGCAGGGGCCGGCGGGGAGCTGTTTTTT.

V gene TRBV11-3 combines with J gene TRBJ2-5; 9 bases are shared with TRBD2. Germline values: CDR1 SGHNT, CDR2 YENEEA. The CDR3 runs 16 residues. V was pared by 1 base and J by 5 bases, with 8 bases of the junction left unmatched. The CDR3 DNA reads TGTGCCAGCAGCTTAGGACATGCGGGGGGGCCGGAGACCCAGTACTTC. Translating it yields CASSLGHAGGPETQYF.

This clone was observed a few times. J is TRBJ1-5 and V is TRBV7-8, with D hard to call. Per germline, CDR1 SGHVS and CDR2 FQNEAQ. The CDR3 consists of 15 residues. V lost 0 bases and J lost 7, with 13 bases in between. The CDR3 DNA reads as TGTGCCAGCAGCTTAGCGCTGACACCTGGGCAGCCCCAGCATTTT. It specifies CASSLALTPGQPQHF.

This clone was observed once. V is TRBV5-3 and J is TRBJ2-5; TRBD1 agrees at 8 bases. TRBV5-3 is an ORF, with its function uncertain. CDR3 length: 15 amino acids. J gave up 2 bases and V 2 bases, and 5 bases lay outside the gene matches. The CDR3 reads CARSLQGELQETQYF. For the CDR3, the DNA is TGTGCCAGAAGCTTACAGGGGGAACTACAAGAGACCCAGTACTTC.

CDR3 loop: CASRIQGGSNTEAFF. The CDR3 bases are TGCGCCAGCAGGATTCAGGGAGGGTCCAACACTGAAGCTTTCTTT. V is TRBV5-1 and J is TRBJ1-1; tentative D call: TRBD1 (5 bases). The ends were cut back, 5 bases at V and 2 bases at J, with 16 bases in the middle. This CDR3 is built from 15 residues. Germline assignment: CDR1 SGHRS and CDR2 YFSETQ.

J is TRBJ1-1 and V is TRBV20-1, with D possibly TRBD1 on 5 matching bases. The CDR3 is made up of 14 amino acids. Trimming took off 3 bases at V and 0 bases at J, with 11 bases between the two ends. Germline CDR1 is DFQATT and CDR2 is SNEGSKA (reference sequence). The CDR3 nucleotides are TGCAGTGCTAGTCGGGGGACTCTGAACACTGAAGCTTTCTTT. Translating gives CSASRGTLNTEAFF.

The chain recombines TRBV18 with TRBJ2-1, with D possibly being TRBD1 (7 bases). V was pared by 4 bases and J by 9 bases, with 10 bases between. The CDR3 has 12 amino acids. Germline CDR1 reads KGHSH; CDR2 reads LQKENI. DNA of the CDR3: TGTGCCAGCTCACGACAGGGAGGTGAGCAGTTCTTC. Amino acid sequence: CASSRQGGEQFF.

The rearrangement joins TRBV7-3 to TRBJ2-3; TRBD2 might be the D (6 bases). V was cut by 4 bases and J by 2 bases, with 10 bases left in between. The CDR3 sequence is 14 residues long. CDR1 is SGHTA, CDR2 FQGTGA, per germline. The CDR3 DNA reads as TGTGCCAGCAGCTCCAGCGGGTACACAGATACGCAGTATTTT. Protein sequence: CASSSSGYTDTQYF.

The V and J genes are TRBV18 and TRBJ1-2, with a tentative D call TRBD1 (5 bases). CDR1 and CDR2 (germline): KGHSH, LQKENI. V was cut by 4 bases and J by 4 bases, with 16 bases left in between. CDR3 size: 15 residues. This chain's CDR3 is CASSLQGDSTYGYTF. In nucleotides, the CDR3 is TGTGCCAGCTCACTGCAAGGAGACAGCACCTATGGCTACACCTTC.